The present entry profiles one TCR beta chain with its context. Its matching antigen is unknown. Per the germline V gene, CDR1 is SGHVS and CDR2 is FNYEAQ. V lost 5 bases, J lost 5 bases, and 11 bases stayed unmatched. This CDR3 spans 15 amino acids. The data belong to a study of cytomegalovirus exposure and HLA in healthy donors. Whole-study findings and limits: In terms of immune exposure information, only CMV serostatus was available. Sequencing artifact likely explains a cluster of highly shared sequence variants. An apparent linkage of common viral pathogens to several of the most significant clusters emerged in a later analysis.

It was with 60 Vbeta and 13 Jbeta primers that the PCR ran. Clones were read by immunoSEQ multiplex PCR, and TCRdb kept only the in-frame ones, dropping some. This table has approximately 180,000 clones, 70% to 85% appearing once. The TCR originated in a man aged 18 to 29 in good health and CMV-seronegative. Sequenced sample: PBMCs. This chain connects TRBV7-6 to TRBJ1-1; 7 bases agree with TRBD1. The DNA for the CDR3 is TGTGCCAGCAGCCTAACAGGGGACGTTAGGACTGAAGCTTTCTTT. Translation gives CASSLTGDVRTEAFF.